This T cell receptor beta chain was sequenced for a study of radiation and T cells in renal cell carcinoma. Looking at the study overall: Nephrectomy followed 15 Gy stereotactic body radiation by 4 weeks.

Time point noted: blood 2 weeks post-SBRT. Treatment given: 15 Gy SBRT to primary tumor, nephrectomy 4 weeks later. After SBRT, blood was collected at 2 and 4 weeks, plus baseline. This renal cell carcinoma was of the clear cell type. Sequenced by immunoSEQ multiplex PCR; TCRdb stores in-frame clones only, minus some. The table has 100,000 to 150,000 clones, about four fifths seen once; the top ten hold roughly 6%. Unmatched junction bases numbered 7, after V lost 4 bases and J lost 4 bases. Germline CDR1 and CDR2: MNHEY and SMNVEV (reference sequence). CDR3 size: 16 residues. This rearrangement joins TRBV27 to TRBJ2-2; 9 bases map to TRBD1. The clonotype comes from a man in his fifties or sixties with renal cell carcinoma. The specimen comprised blood, sampled from a patient whose treatment included radiotherapy and nephrectomy. The CDR3 DNA sequence: TGTGCCAGCAGTTCCTACAGGGGGCGCGGCACCGGGGAGCTGTTTTTT. Protein product: CASSSYRGRGTGELFF.